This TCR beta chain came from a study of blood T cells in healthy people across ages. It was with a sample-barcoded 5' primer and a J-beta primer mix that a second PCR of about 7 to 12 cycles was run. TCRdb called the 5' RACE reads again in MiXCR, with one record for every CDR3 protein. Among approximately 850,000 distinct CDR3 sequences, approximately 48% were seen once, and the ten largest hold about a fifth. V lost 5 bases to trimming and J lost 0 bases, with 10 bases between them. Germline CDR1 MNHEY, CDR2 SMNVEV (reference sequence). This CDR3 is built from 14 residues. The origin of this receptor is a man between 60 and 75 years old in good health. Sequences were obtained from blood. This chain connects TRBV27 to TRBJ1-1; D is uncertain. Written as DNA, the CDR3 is TGTGCCAGCAGTAAGAGCTATATGAACACTGAAGCTTTCTTT. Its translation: CASSKSYMNTEAFF.